The clone carrying this T cell receptor (beta chain) was counted only a few times. Its antigen is as yet unknown. The data belong to a study of T-cell memory formation after mild COVID-19. General study results and limits: Clones that contracted from day 15 to 85 were balanced CD4/CD8, while later expanders leaned CD4+. Contracting CD4+ clones were located mainly in CM and EM, and CD8+ clones in EMRA.

From germline, CDR1 is DFQATT and CDR2 SNEGSKA (reference sequence). The CDR3 sequence is 15 residues long. J lost 0 bases, V lost 3 bases, and 5 bases had no gene match. One entry per CDR3 protein, called by TCRdb with MiXCR from the 5' RACE reads. Of approximately 450,000 distinct CDR3 sequences detected, 18% appear once; the ten largest clones hold roughly 12%. Input material: PBMCs or a T cell subset sorted from them (not recorded which). This receptor was taken from an adult woman who had mild COVID-19 (a few samples of this study predate the infection). Cell type and time point are not known. This sequence joins TRBV20-1 and TRBJ1-5; TRBD1 agrees at 7 bases. DNA for the CDR3: TGCAGTGCTAGTCTGACAGGGAATAGCAATCAGCCCCAGCATTTT. It specifies CSASLTGNSNQPQHF.